This record concerns one TCR beta chain sequence. Its specificity is unknown. This entry is derived from a study of identical twins. Study results and caveats: In drawing conclusions, the study used cross-sectional statistical analysis and did not follow the same donors.

TCRdb re-analysed the 5' RACE reads in MiXCR, keeping a single row per CDR3 protein. The sample consists of 550,000 to 700,000 distinct CDR3 sequences, around 20% of them appearing once. The V end was cut by 6 bases, the J end by 8 bases, with 23 bases between. The germline V gene has CDR1 WSHSY and CDR2 SAAADI. This CDR3 region has 15 residues. Healthy Caucasians alone served as donors. These same data were also listed under a study on T cells expressing NK-cell markers. That study adds: Of the CD8+ T cell pool in roughly 6 donors, roughly 1.0-8% was accounted for by dominant NKG2C+ clonotypes.

The source is a woman aged 18-29 years in good health. The J gene is TRBJ2-7, the V gene TRBV10-2; perhaps TRBD1 as D (6 bases). Specimen: PBMCs. The CDR3 is CASSRTGTQIMKQYF. CDR3 sequence (DNA): TGCGCCAGCAGCCGAACCGGGACACAAATCATGAAGCAGTACTTC.